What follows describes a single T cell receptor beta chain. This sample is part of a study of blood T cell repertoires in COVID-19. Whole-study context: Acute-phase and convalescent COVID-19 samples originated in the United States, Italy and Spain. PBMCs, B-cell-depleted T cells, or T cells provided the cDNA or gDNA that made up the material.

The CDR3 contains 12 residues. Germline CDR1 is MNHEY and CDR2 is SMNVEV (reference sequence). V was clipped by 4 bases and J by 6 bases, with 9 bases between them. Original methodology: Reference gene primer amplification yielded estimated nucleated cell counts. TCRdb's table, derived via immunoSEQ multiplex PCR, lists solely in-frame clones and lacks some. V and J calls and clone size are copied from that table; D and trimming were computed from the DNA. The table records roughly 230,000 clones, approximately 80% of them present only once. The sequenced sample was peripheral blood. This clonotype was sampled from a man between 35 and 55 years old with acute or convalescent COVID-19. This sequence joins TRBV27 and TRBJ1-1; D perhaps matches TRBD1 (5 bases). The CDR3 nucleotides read TGTGCCAGCAGTTCTGGGGCGGCTGAAGCTTTCTTT. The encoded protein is CASSSGAAEAFF.